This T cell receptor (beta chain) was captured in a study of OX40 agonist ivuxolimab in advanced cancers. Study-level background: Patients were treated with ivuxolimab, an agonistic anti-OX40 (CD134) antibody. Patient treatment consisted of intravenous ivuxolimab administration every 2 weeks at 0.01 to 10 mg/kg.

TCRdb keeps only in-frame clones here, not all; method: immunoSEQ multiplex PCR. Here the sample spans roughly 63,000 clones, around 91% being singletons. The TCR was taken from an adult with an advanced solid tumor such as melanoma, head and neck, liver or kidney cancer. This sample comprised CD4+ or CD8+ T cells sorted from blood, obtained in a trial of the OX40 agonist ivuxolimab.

CDR3 protein: CSATTNTEAFF. CDR3 DNA sequence: TGCAGTGCTACCACGAACACTGAAGCTTTCTTT. The chain is built from TRBV20-1 and TRBJ1-1; D call uncertain. The CDR3 runs to 11 residues. V lost 4 bases and J 1 base, leaving 4 bases between the germline ends. Germline loops: CDR1 DFQATT, CDR2 SNEGSKA (reference sequence).